One and the same sample provided the 8 T cell receptor beta chains below, sequenced in a study of blood T cell repertoires in COVID-19. Assay used: immunoSEQ multiplex PCR; TCRdb lists only in-frame clones, some missing. The sample lists around 140,000 clones; approximately 80% were seen once. Sequenced sample: peripheral blood. The source is a woman older than 75 with active or convalescent COVID-19.

The chain combines TRBV12-3 or TRBV12-4 with TRBJ2-1; D is unresolved. Trimming removed 3 bases from V and 7 bases from J, with 10 bases in between. CDR3 length equals 13 residues. CDR3 bases: TGTGCCAGCAGTTTGCGGCCTGGGAATGAGCAGTTCTTC. Protein product: CASSLRPGNEQFF.

This CDR3 is CASSLLERGSTDTQYF. The CDR3 DNA is TGTGCCAGCAGCTTGTTGGAGCGGGGCTCGACAGATACGCAGTATTTT. V gene TRBV9 combines with J gene TRBJ2-3, with 7 bases lining up with TRBD2. From germline, CDR1 is SGDLS and CDR2 YYNGEE. The CDR3 totals 16 residues. The V segment lost 4 bases and the J segment 3 bases; nucleotides outside the gene matches: 11.

The V gene is TRBV27, the J gene TRBJ1-2, with 11 bases aligning to TRBD1. J gave up 3 bases and V 4 bases, and 7 bases lay outside the gene matches. This CDR3 region has 16 residues. CDR1 is MNHEY, CDR2 SMNVEV, per germline (reference sequence). CDR3 coding DNA: TGTGCCAGCAGTTCCCGGGACAGGGGGGTACACTATGGCTACACCTTC. Encoded protein: CASSSRDRGVHYGYTF.

The chain combines TRBV7-9 with TRBJ2-7, with 11 positions matching TRBD1. Germline CDR1 and CDR2: SEHNR and FQNEAQ (reference sequence). This CDR3 has 15 amino acids. V was clipped by 5 bases and J by 5 bases; unmatched bases: 8. The chain's CDR3 is CASSPDRGLIHEQYF. The CDR3 DNA follows: TGTGCCAGCAGCCCGGACAGGGGGCTAATCCACGAGCAGTACTTC.

This clone appeared a few times. The chain is built from TRBV4-3 and TRBJ2-1; 9 positions agree with TRBD1. The ends lost 6 bases at V and 6 bases at J; junction bases unmatched: 12. Germline CDR1 reads LGHNA; CDR2 reads YSLEER. The CDR3 extends over 16 amino acids. The CDR3 reads CASRSEPGQGGNEQFF. The DNA for the CDR3 is TGCGCCAGCAGGAGTGAACCGGGACAGGGAGGCAATGAGCAGTTCTTC.

This clone was detected only a few times. The chain employs TRBV12-3 or TRBV12-4 and TRBJ1-6, with a possible D match to TRBD1 (5 bases). The V end lost 3 bases, the J end lost 7 bases, and 7 bases lay between the germline ends. The CDR3 covers 13 residues. The CDR3 DNA sequence: TGTGCCAGCAGTTTGACAGAAAATTCACCCCTCCACTTT. It is translated as CASSLTENSPLHF.

The chain recombines TRBV6-5 with TRBJ2-7; no clear D. V shed 6 bases and J shed 7 bases, with 16 bases lying between them. The CDR3 loop spans 13 amino acids. Germline V gives CDR1 MNHEY, CDR2 SVGAGI. This chain's CDR3 is CASSHDTLREQYF. CDR3 nucleotide sequence: TGTGCCAGCAGCCACGACACTCTCCGGGAGCAGTACTTC.

This clone came up a few times. The genes are TRBV5-1 and TRBJ1-2, with D possibly matching TRBD1 (5 bases). Germline-derived CDR1 and CDR2 are SGHRS and YFSETQ. Between the trimmed V and J ends, which lost 0 bases and 4 bases, there was a span of 13 bases. The CDR3 contains 15 residues. CDR3 sequence reads: CASSLDAGSSYGYTF. CDR3 in DNA: TGCGCCAGCAGCTTGGACGCAGGGTCGAGCTATGGCTACACCTTC.